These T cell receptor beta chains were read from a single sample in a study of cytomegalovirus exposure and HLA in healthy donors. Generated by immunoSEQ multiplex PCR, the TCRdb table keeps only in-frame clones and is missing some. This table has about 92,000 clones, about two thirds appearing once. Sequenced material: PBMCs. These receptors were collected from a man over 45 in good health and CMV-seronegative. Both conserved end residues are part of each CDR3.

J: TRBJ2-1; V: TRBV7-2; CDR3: CVSRSTSLYNEQFF
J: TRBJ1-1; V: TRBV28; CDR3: CASSFRGRGQTEAFF
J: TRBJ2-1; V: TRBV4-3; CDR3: CASSHRKGAGEQFF
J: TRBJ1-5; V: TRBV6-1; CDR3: CASSGAAKDQPQHF
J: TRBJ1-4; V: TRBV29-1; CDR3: CSAGQGWNEKLFF
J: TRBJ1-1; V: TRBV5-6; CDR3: CASSSGPPRGTEAFF
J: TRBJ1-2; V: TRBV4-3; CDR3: CASSRFSGTVANYGYTF
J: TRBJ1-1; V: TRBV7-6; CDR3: CASSPRSGGMDTEAFF
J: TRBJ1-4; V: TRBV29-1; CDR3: CSVEDGQLDEKLFF
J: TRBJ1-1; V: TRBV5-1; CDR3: CASTLLNSDTNTEAFF
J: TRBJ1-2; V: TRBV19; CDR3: CASIGRTAVGSYTF
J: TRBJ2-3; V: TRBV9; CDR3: CASSVEGGTDTQYF
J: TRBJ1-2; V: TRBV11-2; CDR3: CASTNIRDRVRGYTF
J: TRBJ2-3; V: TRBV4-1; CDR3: CASSQNRGSDTQYF
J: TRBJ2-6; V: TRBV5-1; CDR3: CASHTGLGANVLTF
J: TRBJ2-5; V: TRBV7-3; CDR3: CASSLTGGQETQYF
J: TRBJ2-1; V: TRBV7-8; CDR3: CASSIRTIAAYNEQFF
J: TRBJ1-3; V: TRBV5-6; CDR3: CASSFLQGEGNTIYF
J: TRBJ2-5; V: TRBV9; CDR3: CASSSLGGLGTETQYF
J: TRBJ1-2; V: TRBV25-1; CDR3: CASSDRGVYGYTF
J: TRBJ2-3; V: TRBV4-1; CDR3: CASSFRQGGTTSTDTQYF
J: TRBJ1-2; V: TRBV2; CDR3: CASQGEVYGYTF
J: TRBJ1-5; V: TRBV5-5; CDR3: CASSRDLNQPQHF
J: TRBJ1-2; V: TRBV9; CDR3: CASSVGGGYGYTF
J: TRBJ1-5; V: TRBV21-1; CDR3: CASSKSVTGKVFSNQPQHF
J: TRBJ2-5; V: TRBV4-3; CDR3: CASSQGNRGGETQYF
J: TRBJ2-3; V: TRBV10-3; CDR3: CAISDSSDTQYF
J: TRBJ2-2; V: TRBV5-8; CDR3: CASSYLAGNGFTGELFF
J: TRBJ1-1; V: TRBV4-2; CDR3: CASSQAGPGVTEAFF
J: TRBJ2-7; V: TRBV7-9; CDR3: CASSLRTWSATGKGDEQYF
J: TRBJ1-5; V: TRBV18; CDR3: CASSPEAGGDQPQHF
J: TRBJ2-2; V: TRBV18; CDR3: CASSPLAGVNTGELFF
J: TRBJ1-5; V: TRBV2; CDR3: CASSSDPGINQPQHF
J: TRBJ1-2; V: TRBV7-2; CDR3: CASSHGGAGYTF
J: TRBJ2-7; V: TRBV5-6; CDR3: CASSTPGLAGGLIYEQYF
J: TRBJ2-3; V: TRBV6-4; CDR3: CASSEGGGATDTQYF
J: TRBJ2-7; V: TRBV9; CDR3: CASSFGLVNMHEQYF
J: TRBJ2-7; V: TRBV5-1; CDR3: CASSFISQGSYEQYF
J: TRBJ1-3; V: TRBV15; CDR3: CATSREPAGYSGNTIYF
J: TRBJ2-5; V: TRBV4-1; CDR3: CASSQTTGIQETQYF
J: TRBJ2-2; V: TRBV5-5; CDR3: CASRRIGGELFF
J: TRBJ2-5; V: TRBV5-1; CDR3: CATTKRASVEETQYF
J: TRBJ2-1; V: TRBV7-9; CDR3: CASSSLDRGTYNEQFF
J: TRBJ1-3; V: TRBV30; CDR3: CAWSVSGWYTIYF
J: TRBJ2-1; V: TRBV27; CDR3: CASSFHRFNEQFF
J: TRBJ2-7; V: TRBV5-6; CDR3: CASSLWDRVSYEQYF
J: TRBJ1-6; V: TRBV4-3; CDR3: CASSQEFGTIFPLHF
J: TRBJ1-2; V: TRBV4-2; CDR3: CASSQGQGSSGYTF
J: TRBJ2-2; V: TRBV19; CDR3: CASSIRLARNTGELFF